This TCR beta chain was captured by sequencing in a study of cytomegalovirus exposure and HLA in healthy donors. In germline, CDR1 is KGHSH, CDR2 LQKENI. V lost 3 bases, J lost 1 base, and 6 bases stayed unmatched. The CDR3 totals 17 residues. The PCR was carried out with 60 Vbeta primers and 13 Jbeta primers. Sequencing used immunoSEQ multiplex PCR; TCRdb keeps in-frame clones, though not all of them. The top ten clones hold 1.5% of a sample with some 130,000 clones, 83% of them seen once. The source is a man aged 40-50 years in good health and CMV-seronegative. Sequencing input: PBMCs. This sequence joins TRBV18 and TRBJ2-2; 9 nucleotides match TRBD2. CDR3 region: CASSPFSGRGNTGELFF. CDR3 in DNA: TGTGCCAGCTCACCTTTTAGCGGGAGAGGGAACACCGGGGAGCTGTTTTTT. The full variable domain, rest sourced from reference TRBV18 and TRBJ2-2, is NAGVMQNPRHLVRRRGQEARLRCSPMKGHSHVYWYRQLPEEGLKFMVYLQKENIIDESGMPKERFSAEFPKEGPSILRIQQVVRGDSAAYFCASSPFSGRGNTGELFFGEGSRLTVL.